Included here is one TCR beta chain sequence, with context. This clonotype was detected many times. Its antigen is not yet known. Per-nucleotide qualities are absent, and no much larger clonotype sits a single base away. Libraries were prepared through PCR. The reads were generated on an Illumina HiSeq 2500. TCR library preparation used molecular barcoding, with unique molecular identifiers applied to normalize quantification of the TCRbeta repertoire. Starting from the raw public reads, TCRdb applied fastp trimming at Q25, assembled clones with MiXCR and retained in-frame beta chains. A single entry per CDR3 protein holds the most common genes and DNA from its merged rows. In all, the sample holds 250,000 to 300,000 distinct CDR3 sequences, and approximately 9.6% of those were seen once. The top ten clonotypes cover around 10% of the sample. This sample was taken from a study of T-cell reconstitution after alpha-beta-depleted transplantation in children (dated by TCRdb to the mid-2010s). For the study in its entirety: Using TCR repertoire profiling, the study quantitatively followed how T-cell immune reconstitution unfolded in children after TCRalphabeta/CD19-depleted allogeneic hematopoietic cell transplantation.

V loses 4 bases of germline sequence and J loses 6 bases, and the interval between the two ends is 13 bases. CDR3 length: 13 amino acids, cysteine to phenylalanine. The read is trimmed to its CDR3 DNA, 39 bases read in frame from base 1. The germline V gene (reference sequence) yields SEHNR for CDR1 and FQNEAQ for CDR2. This TCR was sampled from a human donor who donated a stem cell graft to a child with SCID. Here the sequenced sample was PBMCs from the stem cell graft donor, taken from the stem cell graft. The chain was built from TRBV7-9 and TRBJ2-7, and perhaps TRBD1 as D gene, on 6 matching bases. The DNA sequence follows: TGTGCCAGCAGCTCCGGACAGTCCCCCGAGCAGTACTTC. This encodes CASSSGQSPEQYF.